This passage covers 26 T cell receptor beta chains from one sample sequenced in a study of radiotherapy plus CTLA-4 blockade in lung cancer. Libraries were prepared by immunoSEQ multiplex PCR; TCRdb keeps only in-frame clonotypes and omits some of them. The data hold more than 95,000 clones, with roughly 74% observed a single time. Specimen: peripheral blood, collected from a patient treated with radiotherapy plus ipilimumab. Receptors originate from a human donor with non-small cell lung cancer who had a partial response to radiotherapy plus ipilimumab. Some clones in this sample may be carry-over from other donors' samples.

The chain joins TRBV18 to TRBJ2-3; no clear D gene. Trimming took off 2 bases at V and 6 bases at J, with 12 bases between the two ends. The germline V gene encodes CDR1 KGHSH and CDR2 LQKENI. The CDR3 covers 14 residues. The CDR3 is CASSPSLPPDTQYF. The CDR3 DNA follows: TGTGCCAGCTCACCATCACTGCCCCCGGATACGCAGTATTTT. The variable domain in full, with the rest retrieved from reference TRBV18 and TRBJ2-3, is NAGVMQNPRHLVRRRGQEARLRCSPMKGHSHVYWYRQLPEEGLKFMVYLQKENIIDESGMPKERFSAEFPKEGPSILRIQQVVRGDSAAYFCASSPSLPPDTQYFGPGTRLTVL.

This chain joins TRBV28 and TRBJ2-7; D is perhaps TRBD2 (5 bases). The CDR3 spans 13 residues. V lost 6 bases, J lost 4 bases, and 13 bases lay in between. Germline loops: CDR1 MDHEN, CDR2 SYDVKM. The CDR3 reads CASRPRGRYEQYF. CDR3 nucleotides: TGTGCCAGCAGGCCCCGGGGTAGGTACGAGCAGTACTTC.

V gene TRBV15 combines with J gene TRBJ2-1; 9 bases line up with TRBD1. V dropped 5 bases and J dropped 8; count of bases not matched to a gene: 10. CDR1 and CDR2 from the germline V gene are LNHNV and YYDKDF (reference sequence). This CDR3 region has 15 residues. In nucleotides, the CDR3 is TGTGCCACCAGCGCTCGCGGACAGGGGAAGGATGAGCAGTTCTTC. Its translation: CATSARGQGKDEQFF.

The rearrangement joins TRBV28 to TRBJ2-7, with 11 nucleotides matching TRBD2. V dropped 8 bases and J dropped 5; count of bases not matched to a gene: 8. The CDR3 contains 14 residues. Germline V gene data show CDR1 as MDHEN and CDR2 as SYDVKM. In DNA form, the CDR3 reads TGTGCCAGCGGACTTAGCGGGAGGGACAACGAGCAGTACTTC. Amino acid sequence: CASGLSGRDNEQYF.

This rearrangement joins TRBV5-1 to TRBJ2-7; 10 bases line up with TRBD1. This CDR3 spans 14 amino acids. Trimming took 0 bases from V and 4 from J; bases not matched to a gene: 1. Germline V gene sequence: CDR1 SGHRS, CDR2 YFSETQ. In DNA form, the CDR3 reads TGCGCCAGCAGCTTGGGGGACAGGGGATACGAGCAGTACTTC. This sequence encodes CASSLGDRGYEQYF.

This clone was picked up one time. The chain recombines TRBV19 with TRBJ2-7; 8 nucleotides line up with TRBD2. The CDR3 consists of 14 residues. Unmatched junction bases numbered 6, after V lost 6 bases and J lost 2 bases. CDR1 is LNHDA, CDR2 SQIVND, per germline (reference sequence). CDR3 residues: CASSRGGAAYEQYF. The CDR3 region has the DNA TGTGCCAGTAGCCGGGGGGGGGCAGCCTACGAGCAGTACTTC.

The genes are TRBV5-1 and TRBJ1-1; 9 nucleotides line up with TRBD1. Germline V gene data show CDR1 as SGHRS and CDR2 as YFSETQ. Trimming took 5 bases from V and 5 from J; bases not matched to a gene: 7. This CDR3 is 14 amino acids long. This chain's CDR3 is CASRVDRGRTEAFF. CDR3 in DNA: TGCGCCAGCAGAGTAGACAGGGGGAGGACTGAAGCTTTCTTT.

The chain couples TRBV29-1 to TRBJ2-7; 7 bases agree with TRBD2. V lost 7 bases, J lost 6 bases, and 3 bases stayed unmatched. Germline V lookup: CDR1 SQVTM, CDR2 ANQGSEA. The CDR3 runs to 10 residues. The CDR3 DNA reads TGCAGCGCGGGGGGATCCGAGCAGTACTTC. It encodes CSAGGSEQYF.

The gene calls are TRBV11-3 and TRBJ2-3; 7 bases fit TRBD1. This CDR3 is 15 amino acids long. Germline CDR1 is SGHNT and CDR2 is YENEEA. J lost 1 base, V lost 3 bases, and 4 bases had no gene match. DNA for the CDR3: TGTGCCAGCAGCTTCACCGGGACAGGCACAGATACGCAGTATTTT. Encoded protein: CASSFTGTGTDTQYF.

Only one count was recorded for this clone. The chain combines TRBV6-6 with TRBJ1-2; a weak D match, TRBD1 (6 bases). Trimming stripped 6 bases from V and 8 bases from J, with 13 bases between. In germline, CDR1 is MNHNY, CDR2 SVGAGI (reference sequence). This CDR3 comprises 12 residues. The CDR3 is CASSQDRFGYTF. The CDR3, as DNA: TGTGCCAGCAGCCAAGACAGGTTCGGCTACACCTTC.

The chain joins TRBV7-6 to TRBJ1-2; 12 bases are a match to TRBD1. This CDR3 has 17 residues. CDR1 and CDR2 from the germline V gene are SGHVS and FNYEAQ. V shed 5 bases, J shed 8 bases, and the junction held 15 bases outside the gene matches. This CDR3 is CASSRDSMGQGATGYTF. The CDR3 DNA is TGTGCCAGCAGCAGGGATTCGATGGGACAGGGGGCTACAGGCTACACCTTC.

The chain employs TRBV5-1 and TRBJ2-7; 7 nucleotides agree with TRBD2. The length of the CDR3 is 14 residues. Germline values: CDR1 SGHRS, CDR2 YFSETQ. V was pared by 2 bases and J by 7 bases, with 9 bases of the junction left unmatched. The CDR3 reads CASSFGDYNQEQYF. CDR3 nucleotide sequence: TGCGCCAGCAGCTTCGGGGACTATAACCAAGAGCAGTACTTC.

The V gene is TRBV6-5, the J gene TRBJ1-6, with D possibly matching TRBD1 (5 bases). Germline V CDR1 and CDR2: MNHEY, SVGAGI. The CDR3 sequence is 15 residues long. V was trimmed by 0 bases and J by 7 bases, leaving 10 bases between them. CDR3 loop: CASSYSPGMNSPLHF. The CDR3 bases are TGTGCCAGCAGTTACTCGCCAGGGATGAATTCACCCCTCCACTTT.

The count of this clone is one. The chain joins TRBV2 to TRBJ1-5; 8 nucleotides align to TRBD1. CDR3 length: 15 residues. V lost 5 bases, J lost 4 bases, and 7 bases stayed unmatched. Germline V gene data show CDR1 as SNHLY and CDR2 as FYNNEI. In nucleotides, the CDR3 is TGTGCCAGCAGTTCCAACAGGGGGAAAAATCAGCCCCAGCATTTT. Amino acid sequence: CASSSNRGKNQPQHF.

CDR3 sequence reads: CASSAGTTYGYTF. The CDR3 bases are TGTGCCAGCAGTGCCGGGACAACTTATGGCTACACCTTC. V usage is TRBV6-6 and J usage is TRBJ1-2, with TRBD1 as a possible D gene (6 bases). This CDR3 spans 13 amino acids. V gave up 5 bases and J gave up 5 bases, with 12 bases separating them. Germline lookup yields CDR1 MNHNY and CDR2 SVGAGI (reference sequence).

The chain combines TRBV27 with TRBJ1-5; D gene ambiguous. The CDR3 extends over 13 amino acids. Looked up from germline, CDR1 is MNHEY and CDR2 is SMNVEV (reference sequence). Trimming took 0 bases from V and 7 from J, leaving 7 bases between them. CDR3 in DNA: TGTGCCAGCAGTTTATCGTATAGACAGCCCCAGCATTTT. It specifies CASSLSYRQPQHF.

To note about this clone: Sequence at one end of the junction differs from germline and may be a read error. The gene calls are TRBV9 and TRBJ2-5, with 10 bases that match TRBD2. The CDR3 sequence is 16 residues long. Germline V gene sequence: CDR1 SGDLS, CDR2 YYNGEE. The CDR3 DNA is TGTGCCGGCAGCCCACGACTAGCGGGTTGGGGGGAGACCCAGTACTTC. Translated: CAGSPRLAGWGETQYF.

The chain carries TRBV11-2 and TRBJ1-6, with 8 bases that match TRBD1. Germline loops: CDR1 SGHAT, CDR2 FQNNGV. This CDR3 is built from 18 residues. After removal of 5 bases from V and 7 bases from J, the junction contained 16 bases not matched to a gene. The CDR3 loop is CASSPRGGQGSTNSPLHF. CDR3 nucleotides: TGTGCCAGCAGCCCCAGGGGCGGACAGGGCTCGACCAATTCACCCCTCCACTTT.

The V and J genes are TRBV4-2 and TRBJ1-2, with D possibly TRBD1 on 5 matching bases. CDR1 and CDR2 (germline): LGHNA, YNFKEQ. V was shortened by 4 bases and J by 2 bases, with 14 bases between the two germline ends. The CDR3 sequence is 15 residues long. The CDR3 reads CASSPQRGANYGYTF. CDR3 sequence (DNA): TGTGCCAGCAGCCCCCAACGCGGGGCAAACTATGGCTACACCTTC.

The rearrangement joins TRBV30 to TRBJ1-4, with D possibly matching TRBD1 (6 bases). V lost 7 bases, J lost 0 bases, and 12 bases lay in between. The CDR3 is 14 amino acids. Germline V CDR1 and CDR2: GTSNPN, SVGIG (reference sequence). CDR3 residues: CASIRTATNEKLFF. CDR3 bases: TGTGCCTCTATCCGGACAGCAACTAATGAAAAACTGTTTTTT. The full variable domain, completed using reference TRBV30 and TRBJ1-4, is SQTIHQWPATLVQPVGSPLSLECTVEGTSNPNLYWYRQAAGRGLQLLFYSVGIGQISSEVPQNLSASRPQDRQFILSSKKLLLSDSGFYLCASIRTATNEKLFFGSGTQLSVL.

The chain combines TRBV19 with TRBJ1-1, with unresolved D. Germline CDR1 and CDR2: LNHDA and SQIVND (reference sequence). This CDR3 contains 13 residues. V lost 3 bases and J lost 1, with 6 bases in between. The CDR3 bases are TGTGCCAGTAGTATCTCCCGGAACACTGAAGCTTTCTTT. Translating it yields CASSISRNTEAFF.

The gene calls are TRBV10-1 and TRBJ2-3; maybe TRBD1 (6 bases). The V gene's germline CDR1 is WNHNN and CDR2 SYGVQD (reference sequence). V lost 0 bases, J lost 6 bases, and 13 bases lay in between. The CDR3 loop spans 15 amino acids. Here the CDR3 reads CASSESGRGWDTQYF. CDR3 DNA sequence: TGCGCCAGCAGTGAGTCCGGCAGGGGATGGGATACGCAGTATTTT.

The rearrangement uses TRBV18 and TRBJ2-7, with 7 nucleotides matching TRBD1. The CDR3 totals 12 residues. V lost 6 bases, J lost 6 bases, and 5 bases stayed unmatched. CDR1 and CDR2 (germline): KGHSH, LQKENI. CDR3 in amino acids: CASSLRDSEQYF. CDR3 DNA: TGTGCCAGCTCCCTCCGGGACAGCGAGCAGTACTTC. Complete variable domain (other parts from reference TRBV18 and TRBJ2-7): NAGVMQNPRHLVRRRGQEARLRCSPMKGHSHVYWYRQLPEEGLKFMVYLQKENIIDESGMPKERFSAEFPKEGPSILRIQQVVRGDSAAYFCASSLRDSEQYFGPGTRLTVT.

This clone has only a few counts. The rearrangement links TRBV2 to TRBJ2-5; 11 nucleotides line up with TRBD1. The CDR3 totals 15 residues. Germline trimming cut 6 bases from V and 5 bases from J; bases unmatched to any gene: 8. CDR1 is SNHLY, CDR2 FYNNEI, per germline. The CDR3 nucleotides read TGTGCCAGCAGCGGACAGGGGGCCATTTGGGAGACCCAGTACTTC. Protein: CASSGQGAIWETQYF.

For this clone: Within the sample, other DNA sequences also encode this same CDR3. The chain employs TRBV7-9 and TRBJ2-3, with a weak D call TRBD1 (6 bases). Trimming cost V 5 bases and J 3 bases, with 12 bases left between them. Germline V gene data show CDR1 as SEHNR and CDR2 as FQNEAQ (reference sequence). CDR3 length: 14 amino acids. This chain's CDR3 is CASSRPQGTDTQYF. The CDR3 DNA reads TGTGCCAGCAGCCGCCCACAGGGAACAGATACGCAGTATTTT.

The J gene is TRBJ2-1, the V gene TRBV30, with TRBD1 matching over 9 bases. The CDR3 sequence is 14 residues long. In germline, CDR1 is GTSNPN, CDR2 SVGIG (reference sequence). Trimming took 5 bases from V and 4 from J; bases not matched to a gene: 6. DNA of the CDR3: TGTGCCTGGGTTCCCGGGACAGGGTACAATGAGCAGTTCTTC. Translated: CAWVPGTGYNEQFF.